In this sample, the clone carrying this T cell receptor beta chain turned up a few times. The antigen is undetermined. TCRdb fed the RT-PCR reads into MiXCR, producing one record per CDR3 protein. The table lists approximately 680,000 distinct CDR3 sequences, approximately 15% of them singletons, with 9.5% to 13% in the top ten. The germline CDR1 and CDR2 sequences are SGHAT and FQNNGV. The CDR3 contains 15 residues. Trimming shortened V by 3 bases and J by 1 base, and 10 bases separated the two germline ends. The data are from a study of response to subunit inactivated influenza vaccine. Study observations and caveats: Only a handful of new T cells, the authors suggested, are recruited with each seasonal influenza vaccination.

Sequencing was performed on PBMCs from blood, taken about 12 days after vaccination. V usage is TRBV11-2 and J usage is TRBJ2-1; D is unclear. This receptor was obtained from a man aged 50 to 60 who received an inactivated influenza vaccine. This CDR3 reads CASSFTPISYNEQFF. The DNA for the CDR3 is TGTGCCAGCAGCTTTACACCTATATCCTACAATGAGCAGTTCTTC.